This T cell receptor beta chain was recorded in a study of vaccination and CD4 T cells after COVID-19. This clonotype was seen more than once but under ten times. Its antigen is as yet unknown. Sequenced with the Oncomine TCR Beta short-read assay was DNA taken from cultured CD4+ T cells. TCRdb re-called the PCR reads with MiXCR, one entry per CDR3 protein. The top ten clones hold approximately 30% of a sample with fewer than 25,000 distinct CDR3 sequences, roughly two fifths of them seen once. Germline CDR1 SGHTA, CDR2 FQGNSA. This CDR3 region has 14 residues. Trimming took off 4 bases at V and 5 bases at J, with 14 bases between the two ends. Stated time point: late sampling 161 to 241 days after vaccination in three convalescent patients. The treatment here: approximately 9-day PBMC culture with coronavirus spike peptide pools or control peptides (ViraFEST assay). IL-2 at 8.5 to 10 IU/ml and peptide pools at roughly 10 ug/ml were added to PBMCs cultured at roughly 2 million per well.

The chain is built from TRBV7-2 and TRBJ2-5; D perhaps matches TRBD2 (5 bases). Sequencing was performed on CD4+ T cells from blood, cultured in vitro, taken about 7 months after SARS-CoV-2 vaccination. This sequence was found in a human donor who had recovered from COVID-19. CDR3 DNA: TGTGCCAGCAGCTCCTCCACTAGTGCGGAGACCCAGTACTTC. Translating gives CASSSSTSAETQYF.